What follows describes a single T cell receptor beta chain. Its antigen is as yet unknown. This sample was taken from a study of cytotoxic CD8 clonotypes in ibrutinib-treated CLL. For the study at large: Of a cohort that held 10 to 12 relapsed/refractory and roughly 14 treatment-naive patients, some 17 were IGHV unmutated. After a median of 68 months, 14 patients stayed remitted and 12 progressed; responses had been partial in around 24 and complete in 2. Regarding the study as a whole: At the start, clonality exceeded age-matched healthy donors and followed circulating CD8+ T-cell counts. Contraction or stability on treatment was seen for public clonotypes, which were uncommon.

Germline V gene data show CDR1 as SGHVS and CDR2 as FNYEAQ. Trimming took 4 bases from V and 4 from J; bases not matched to a gene: 9. The CDR3 is made up of 16 amino acids. Repertoires were generated with immunoSEQ multiplex PCR, while TCRdb's copy carries only in-frame clones and drops some. The sample lists 55,000 to 85,000 clones, about nine tenths occurring once. The TCR comes from a human donor with chronic lymphocytic leukemia. V gene TRBV7-6 combines with J gene TRBJ2-2, with 7 bases that match TRBD1. The material was PBMCs, obtained after 12 months of ibrutinib treatment. Written as DNA, the CDR3 is TGTGCCAGCAGCTCGAAGAGGGGGCTTAGCACCGGGGAGCTGTTTTTT. This gives the protein CASSSKRGLSTGELFF. The variable domain in full, with the rest retrieved from reference TRBV7-6 and TRBJ2-2, is GAGVSQSPRYKVTKRGQDVALRCDPISGHVSLYWYRQALGQGPEFLTYFNYEAQQDKSGLPNDRFSAERPEGSISTLTIQRTEQRDSAMYRCASSSKRGLSTGELFFGEGSRLTVL.